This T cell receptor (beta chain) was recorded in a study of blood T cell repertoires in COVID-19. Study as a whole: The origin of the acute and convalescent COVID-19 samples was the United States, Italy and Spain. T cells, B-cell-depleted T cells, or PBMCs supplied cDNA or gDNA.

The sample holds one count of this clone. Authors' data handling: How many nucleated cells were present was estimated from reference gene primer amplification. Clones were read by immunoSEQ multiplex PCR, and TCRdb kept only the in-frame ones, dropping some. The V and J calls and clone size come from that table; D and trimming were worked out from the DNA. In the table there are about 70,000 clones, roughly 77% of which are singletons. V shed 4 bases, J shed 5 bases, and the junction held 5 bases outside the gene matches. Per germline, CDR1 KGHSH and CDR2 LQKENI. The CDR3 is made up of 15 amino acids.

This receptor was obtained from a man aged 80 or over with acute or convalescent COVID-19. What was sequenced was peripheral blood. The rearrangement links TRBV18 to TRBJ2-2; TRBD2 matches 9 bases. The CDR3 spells CASSLGLARTGELFF. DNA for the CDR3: TGTGCCAGCTCACTGGGACTAGCCCGGACCGGGGAGCTGTTTTTT.